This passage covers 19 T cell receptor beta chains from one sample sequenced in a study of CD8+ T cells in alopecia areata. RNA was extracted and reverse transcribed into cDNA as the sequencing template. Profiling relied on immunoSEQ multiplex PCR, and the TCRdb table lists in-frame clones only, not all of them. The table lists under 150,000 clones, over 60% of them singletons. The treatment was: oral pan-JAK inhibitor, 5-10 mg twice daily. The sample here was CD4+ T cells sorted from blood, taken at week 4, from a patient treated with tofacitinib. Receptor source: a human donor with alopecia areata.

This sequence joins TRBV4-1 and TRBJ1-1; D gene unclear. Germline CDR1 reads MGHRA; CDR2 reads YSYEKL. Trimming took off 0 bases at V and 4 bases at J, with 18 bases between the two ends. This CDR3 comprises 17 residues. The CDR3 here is CASSQDAGTRRGTEAFF. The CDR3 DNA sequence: TGCGCCAGCAGCCAAGATGCGGGAACCCGGCGGGGCACTGAAGCTTTCTTT.

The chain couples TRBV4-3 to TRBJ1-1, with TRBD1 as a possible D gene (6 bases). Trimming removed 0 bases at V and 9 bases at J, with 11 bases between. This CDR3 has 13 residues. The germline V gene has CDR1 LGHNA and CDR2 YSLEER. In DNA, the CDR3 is TGCGCCAGCAGCCAAGAGGAGGGACAAAAAGCTTTCTTT. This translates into CASSQEEGQKAFF.

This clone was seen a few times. As DNA, the CDR3 is TGTGCCAGCAGCGAAAGGCAGGGCAATCAGCCCCAGCATTTT. Amino acid sequence: CASSERQGNQPQHF. This chain links TRBV2 with TRBJ1-5; no reliable D call. The V gene's germline CDR1 is SNHLY and CDR2 FYNNEI. Deletions cut 6 bases from V and 2 bases from J, with 11 bases between. This CDR3 has 14 residues.

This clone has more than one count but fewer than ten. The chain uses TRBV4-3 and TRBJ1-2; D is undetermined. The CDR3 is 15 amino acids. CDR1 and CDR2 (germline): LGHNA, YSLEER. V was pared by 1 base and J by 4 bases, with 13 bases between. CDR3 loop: CASSQALLGGYGYTF. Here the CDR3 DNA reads TGCGCCAGCAGCCAAGCATTACTCGGCGGCTATGGCTACACCTTC.

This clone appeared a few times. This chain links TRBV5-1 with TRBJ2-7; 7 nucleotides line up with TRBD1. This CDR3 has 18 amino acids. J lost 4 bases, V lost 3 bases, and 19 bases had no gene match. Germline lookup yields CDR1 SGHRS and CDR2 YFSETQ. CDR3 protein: CASSWTGEDPLLLYEQYF. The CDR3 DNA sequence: TGCGCCAGCAGCTGGACAGGTGAAGACCCCCTCCTACTATACGAGCAGTACTTC.

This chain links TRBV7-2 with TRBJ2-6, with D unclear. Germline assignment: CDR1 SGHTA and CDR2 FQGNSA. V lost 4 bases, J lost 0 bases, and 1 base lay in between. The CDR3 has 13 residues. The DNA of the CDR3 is TGTGCCAGCAGCTCCTCTGGGGCCAACGTCCTGACTTTC. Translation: CASSSSGANVLTF.

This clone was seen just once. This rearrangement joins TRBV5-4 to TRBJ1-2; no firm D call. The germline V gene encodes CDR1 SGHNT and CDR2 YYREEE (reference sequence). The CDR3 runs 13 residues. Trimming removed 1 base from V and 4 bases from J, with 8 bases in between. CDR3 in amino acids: CASSLRDIYGYTF. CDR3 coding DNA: TGTGCCAGCAGCTTGAGGGATATCTATGGCTACACCTTC.

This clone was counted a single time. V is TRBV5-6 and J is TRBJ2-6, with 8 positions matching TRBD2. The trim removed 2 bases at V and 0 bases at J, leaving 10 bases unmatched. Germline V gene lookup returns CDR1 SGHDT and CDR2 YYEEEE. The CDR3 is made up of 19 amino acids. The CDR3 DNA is TGTGCCAGCAGCTTTTTGAGCGGGGGCGGAACCTCTGGGGCCAACGTCCTGACTTTC. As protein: CASSFLSGGGTSGANVLTF.

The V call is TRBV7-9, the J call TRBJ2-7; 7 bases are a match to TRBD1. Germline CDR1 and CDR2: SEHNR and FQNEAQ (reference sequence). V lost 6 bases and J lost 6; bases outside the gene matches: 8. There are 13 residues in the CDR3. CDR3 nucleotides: TGTGCCAGCAGTATGACAGGGCGAGGCGAGCAGTACTTC. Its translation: CASSMTGRGEQYF.

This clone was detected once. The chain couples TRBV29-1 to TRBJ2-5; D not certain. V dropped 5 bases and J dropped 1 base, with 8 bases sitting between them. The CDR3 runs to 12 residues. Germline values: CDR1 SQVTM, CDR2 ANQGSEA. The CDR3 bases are TGCAGCGTTCTCCGGTCCCAAGAGACCCAGTACTTC. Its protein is CSVLRSQETQYF.

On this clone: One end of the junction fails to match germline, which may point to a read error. The CDR3 loop reads CAGSLEIRGTRELFF. Here the CDR3 DNA reads TGTGCCGGCAGCTTAGAAATAAGGGGTACCAGGGAGCTGTTTTTT. The rearrangement uses TRBV11-2 and TRBJ2-2; tentatively, D is TRBD1 (5 bases). This CDR3 is 15 amino acids long. Germline CDR1 and CDR2: SGHAT and FQNNGV.

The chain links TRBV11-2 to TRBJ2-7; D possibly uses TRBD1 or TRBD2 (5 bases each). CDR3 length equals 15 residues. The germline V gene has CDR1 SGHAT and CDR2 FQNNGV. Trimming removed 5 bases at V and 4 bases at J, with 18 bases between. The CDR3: CASSEGTDIAYEQYF. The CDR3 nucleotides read TGTGCCAGCAGCGAAGGGACCGACATCGCGTACGAGCAGTACTTC.

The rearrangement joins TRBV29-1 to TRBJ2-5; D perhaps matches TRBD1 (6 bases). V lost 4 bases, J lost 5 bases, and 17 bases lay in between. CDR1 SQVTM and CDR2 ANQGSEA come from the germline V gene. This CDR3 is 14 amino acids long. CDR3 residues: CSVALAGAHETQYF. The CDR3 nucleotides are TGCAGCGTTGCTCTGGCAGGGGCGCATGAGACCCAGTACTTC.

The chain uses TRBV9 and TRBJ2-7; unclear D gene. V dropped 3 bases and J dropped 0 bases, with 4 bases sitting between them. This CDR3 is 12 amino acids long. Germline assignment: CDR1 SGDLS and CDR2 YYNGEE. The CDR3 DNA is TGTGCCAGCAGCGACGACTCCTACGAGCAGTACTTC. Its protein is CASSDDSYEQYF. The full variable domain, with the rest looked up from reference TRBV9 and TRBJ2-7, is DSGVTQTPKHLITATGQRVTLRCSPRSGDLSVYWYQQSLDQGLQFLIQYYNGEERAKGNILERFSAQQFPDLHSELNLSSLELGDSALYFCASSDDSYEQYFGPGTRLTVT.

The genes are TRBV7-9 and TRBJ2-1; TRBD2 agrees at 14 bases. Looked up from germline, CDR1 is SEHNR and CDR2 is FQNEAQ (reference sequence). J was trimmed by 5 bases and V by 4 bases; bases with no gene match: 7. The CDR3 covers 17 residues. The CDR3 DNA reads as TGTGCCAGCAGCTATCCGACTAGCGGGGGGGCCAACAATGAGCAGTTCTTC. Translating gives CASSYPTSGGANNEQFF. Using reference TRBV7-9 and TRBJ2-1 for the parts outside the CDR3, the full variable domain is DTGVSQNPRHKITKRGQNVTFRCDPISEHNRLYWYRQTLGQGPEFLTYFQNEAQLEKSRLLSDRFSAERPKGSFSTLEIQRTEQGDSAMYLCASSYPTSGGANNEQFFGPGTRLTVL.

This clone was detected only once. CDR3 DNA: TGCAGCACCTTGAAGGAGACAGGGCAAGAGACCCAGTACTTC. Translating it yields CSTLKETGQETQYF. The rearrangement uses TRBV29-1 and TRBJ2-5; 7 bases agree with TRBD1. The CDR3 is 14 residues long. Trimming took 8 bases from V and 2 from J; bases not matched to a gene: 11. The V gene's germline CDR1 is SQVTM and CDR2 ANQGSEA.

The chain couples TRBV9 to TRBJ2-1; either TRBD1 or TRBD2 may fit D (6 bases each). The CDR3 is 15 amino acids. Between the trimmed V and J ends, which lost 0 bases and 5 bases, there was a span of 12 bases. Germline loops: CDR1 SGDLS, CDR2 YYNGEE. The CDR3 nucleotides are TGTGCCAGCAGCGTAGCCGGGGGCGCCGACAATGAGCAGTTCTTC. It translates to CASSVAGGADNEQFF.

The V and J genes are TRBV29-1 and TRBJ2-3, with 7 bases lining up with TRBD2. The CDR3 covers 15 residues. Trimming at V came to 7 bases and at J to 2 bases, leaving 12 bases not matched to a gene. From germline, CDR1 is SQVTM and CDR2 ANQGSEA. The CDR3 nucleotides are TGCAGCGGCCGTCCTCTAGCGGTTGCCACAGATACGCAGTATTTT. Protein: CSGRPLAVATDTQYF.

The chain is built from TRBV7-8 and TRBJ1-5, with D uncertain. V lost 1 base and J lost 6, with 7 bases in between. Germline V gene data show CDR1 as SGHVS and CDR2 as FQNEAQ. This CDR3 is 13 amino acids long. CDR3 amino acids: CASSLVDGQPQHF. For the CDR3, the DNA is TGTGCCAGCAGCTTAGTAGATGGTCAGCCCCAGCATTTT.